These T cell receptor beta chains were read from a single sample in a study of beta chain features in type 1 diabetes. Assay: immunoSEQ multiplex PCR; the TCRdb copy retains only in-frame clones and omits some. Here the sample spans under 500,000 clones, 30% being singletons. Sequencing was carried out using naive CD4+ T cells from blood. The receptor set was obtained from a man younger than 35 in good health. Both conserved end residues are part of each CDR3. Fields, in order: clone size, D gene, J gene, V gene, CDR3 protein, CDR3 DNA. The D gene is left open where the match is weak. The listing skips clone size in some rows; elsewhere it reads once, few, many or a size class.

>few|-|TRBJ2-1|TRBV7-8
CASSYRDLNNEQFF
TGTGCCAGCAGCTACCGGGACTTGAACAATGAGCAGTTCTTC
>-|-|TRBJ2-3|TRBV5-6
CASSFQRTFTDTQYF
TGTGCCAGCAGCTTTCAGCGGACCTTCACAGATACGCAGTATTTT
>few|-|TRBJ1-5|TRBV30
CAWSGRVDQPQHF
TGTGCCTGGAGTGGCAGGGTAGATCAGCCCCAGCATTTT
>few|TRBD1|TRBJ1-2|TRBV4-2
CASSPRDRDVYGYTF
TGTGCCAGCAGCCCCCGGGACAGGGACGTCTATGGCTACACCTTC
>few|TRBD2|TRBJ2-1|TRBV10-3
CAISEYPSGSNEQFF
TGTGCCATCAGTGAGTACCCTAGCGGGAGCAATGAGCAGTTCTTC
>-|TRBD1|TRBJ2-7|TRBV4-2
CASSHRTGDTYEQYF
TGTGCCAGCAGCCATAGGACAGGGGATACCTACGAGCAGTACTTC
>few|-|TRBJ2-4|TRBV28
CASRTPAGAKNIQYF
TGTGCCAGCAGGACGCCCGCGGGAGCCAAAAACATTCAGTACTTC
>-|TRBD1|TRBJ1-5|TRBV15
CATSSGTGPQPQHF
TGTGCCACCAGCAGCGGGACAGGGCCTCAGCCCCAGCATTTT
>few|TRBD2|TRBJ2-2|TRBV29-1
CSVWTSPREELFF
TGCAGCGTCTGGACTAGCCCTAGGGAGGAGCTGTTTTTT
>-|TRBD1|TRBJ1-2|TRBV4-3
CASSQEQGPYYGYTF
TGCGCCAGCAGCCAAGAACAGGGGCCCTATTATGGCTACACCTTC
>-|-|TRBJ2-1|TRBV30
CAWSVRRLLSGQFF
TGTGCCTGGAGTGTAAGGAGACTCCTTTCTGGGCAGTTCTTC
>few|-|TRBJ1-4|TRBV25-1
CASSEYGQGEKLFF
TGTGCCAGCAGTGAATACGGGCAGGGCGAAAAACTGTTTTTT
>few|TRBD1|TRBJ2-3|TRBV29-1
CSVGQGTGTDTQYF
TGCAGCGTTGGACAGGGAACAGGCACAGATACGCAGTATTTT
>-|TRBD1|TRBJ1-1|TRBV5-1
CASSLARTGENTEAFF
TGCGCCAGCAGCTTGGCCAGGACAGGGGAGAACACTGAAGCTTTCTTT
>few|TRBD2|TRBJ2-1|TRBV28
CASSFLAGTYGNEQFF
TGTGCCAGCAGTTTTCTAGCGGGCACTTATGGTAATGAGCAGTTCTTC
>-|-|TRBJ2-2|TRBV30
CAWSLPGLNTGELFF
TGTGCCTGGAGTCTTCCAGGGCTGAACACCGGGGAGCTGTTTTTT
>few|TRBD2|TRBJ2-1|TRBV7-9
CASRWREGMNEQFF
TGTGCCAGCAGATGGCGGGAGGGTATGAATGAGCAGTTCTTC
>-|-|TRBJ2-7|TRBV14
CASSGQDYEQYF
TGTGCCAGCAGCGGGCAGGACTACGAGCAGTACTTC
>-|-|TRBJ2-1|TRBV11-3
CASSPRGPTGNEQFF
TGTGCCAGCAGCCCAAGAGGGCCCACAGGCAATGAGCAGTTCTTC
>-|TRBD2|TRBJ2-7|TRBV7-9
CASENLLAGGTEQYF
TGTGCCAGCGAGAATTTACTAGCGGGAGGAACCGAGCAGTACTTC
>few|-|TRBJ2-7|TRBV4-1
CASSHFQGRDYEQYF
TGCGCCAGCAGCCACTTTCAGGGCAGGGACTACGAGCAGTACTTC
>-|TRBD1|TRBJ2-3|TRBV7-9
CASSLSGRGSKDTQYF
TGTGCCAGCAGCTTATCAGGCAGGGGGTCGAAAGATACGCAGTATTTT
>-|-|TRBJ1-4|TRBV20-1
CSAQTAEKLFF
TGCAGTGCTCAGACAGCTGAAAAACTGTTTTTT
>-|-|TRBJ2-7|TRBV18
CASSPDASNAYF
TGTGCCAGCTCACCCGACGCGAGTAACGCGTACTTC
>-|-|TRBJ2-6|TRBV7-9
CASSLHWQEGISGANVLTF
TGTGCCAGCAGTTTACACTGGCAGGAGGGGATCTCTGGGGCCAACGTCCTGACTTTC
>few|-|TRBJ2-3|TRBV28
CASSLVGDTQYF
TGTGCCAGCAGTTTGGTAGGGGATACGCAGTATTTT
>-|-|TRBJ2-7|TRBV7-9
CASSAGLYEQYF
TGTGCCAGCAGCGCTGGACTCTACGAGCAGTACTTC
>few|TRBD1|TRBJ2-3|TRBV29-1
CSFGQGRATDTQYF
TGCAGCTTCGGACAGGGGCGGGCCACAGATACGCAGTATTTT
>few|-|TRBJ2-1|TRBV30
CAWSGADNEQFF
TGTGCCTGGAGTGGGGCGGACAATGAGCAGTTCTTC
>-|TRBD1|TRBJ1-2|TRBV27
CASSSDRVGYGYTF
TGTGCCAGCAGTTCGGACAGGGTAGGCTATGGCTACACCTTC
>-|TRBD2|TRBJ2-3|TRBV10-3
CAINPSGAGEADTQYF
TGTGCCATCAACCCCTCGGGAGCGGGAGAGGCAGATACGCAGTATTTT
>few|-|TRBJ2-3|TRBV7-9
CASSLNGADTQYF
TGTGCCAGCAGCTTAAACGGCGCAGATACGCAGTATTTT
>few|-|TRBJ2-5|TRBV14
CASSRGSQETQYF
TGTGCCAGCAGCAGGGGGTCTCAAGAGACCCAGTACTTC
>-|-|TRBJ2-7|TRBV4-2
CASSQLRPSRTAEQYF
TGTGCCAGCAGCCAACTTCGGCCTTCGCGAACTGCCGAGCAGTACTTC
>-|-|TRBJ2-7|TRBV6-5
CASSRTTNGEQYF
TGTGCCAGCAGCCGAACGACGAACGGCGAGCAGTACTTC
>-|-|TRBJ2-7|TRBV28
CASMEGRIYEQYF
TGTGCCAGCATGGAGGGCCGGATCTACGAGCAGTACTTC
>-|-|TRBJ2-2|TRBV20-1
CSARGTGELFF
TGCAGTGCTAGAGGGACCGGGGAGCTGTTTTTT
>few|-|TRBJ1-1|TRBV23-1
CASSQCRGGYTEAFF
TGCGCCAGCAGTCAATGCCGGGGGGGGTACACTGAAGCTTTCTTT
>-|-|TRBJ2-1|TRBV14
CASSLGVDNEQFF
TGTGCCAGCAGCCTCGGGGTGGACAATGAGCAGTTCTTC
>-|-|TRBJ2-5|TRBV29-1
CSVATAKGAQETQYF
TGCAGCGTTGCTACCGCTAAAGGGGCCCAAGAGACCCAGTACTTC
>few|TRBD1|TRBJ2-1|TRBV25-1
CASSESTGGKDNEQFF
TGTGCCAGCAGTGAGTCTACAGGGGGCAAGGACAATGAGCAGTTCTTC
>few|-|TRBJ1-1|TRBV9
CASSSGPSGTEAFF
TGTGCCAGCAGCTCCGGGCCGAGCGGAACTGAAGCTTTCTTT
>few|TRBD2|TRBJ2-1|TRBV6-5
CASSYSLGLPNNEQFF
TGTGCCAGCAGTTACTCGCTGGGACTACCCAACAATGAGCAGTTCTTC